The sequence of this T cell receptor (beta chain) was determined in a study of T-cell reconstitution after alpha-beta-depleted transplantation in children. Germline V gene sequence: CDR1 SGHRS, CDR2 YFSETQ. CDR3 size: 16 residues. V shed 0 bases and J shed 1 base, with 13 bases lying between them. Unique molecular identifiers tagged the TCRbeta library. TCRdb passed the PCR reads through MiXCR, listing each CDR3 protein once. The sample shows around 580,000 distinct CDR3 sequences, around 27% of them seen only once. Study conclusions and caveats: When one year had passed after transplant, most T-cell counts and diversity came from newly produced T cells.

For this clonotype: Its target is unknown.

This rearrangement joins TRBV5-1 to TRBJ1-1; D gene uncertain. This TCR derives from a boy under two years old with Wiskott-Aldrich syndrome, due to receive a stem cell transplant. Sequencing used PBMCs, obtained before TCRalphabeta/CD19-depleted stem cell transplant. CDR3 amino acids: CASSLASRYENTEAFF. CDR3 coding DNA: TGCGCCAGCAGCTTGGCCTCAAGATACGAGAACACTGAAGCTTTCTTT.